The T cell receptor (beta chain) described here comes from a study of cytomegalovirus exposure and HLA in healthy donors (dated by TCRdb to about 2017). Describing the broader study: According to a later analysis, one platform produced both the approximately 110 validation repertoires and the roughly 640 repertoires of the first cohort. High-throughput TCR immunosequencing, statistical association of individual TCRs with disease status, and machine learning were combined to predict cytomegalovirus infection status. A separate validation cohort of 100 to 150 different subjects was used in addition to the roughly 720-subject first cohort. The aim of the study was to test whether cataloging public T cell receptors could identify signatures of past pathogen exposure.

On this clone itself: Its antigen is unknown. Its ends do not fully match the called genes, so a read error is possible.

The CDR3, cysteine through phenylalanine, is 13 amino acids long. Here the CDR3 DNA is all that survives: 39 bases in frame from base 1. CDR1 and CDR2 (SNHLY, FYNNEI) derive from the germline V gene. The method was the immunoSEQ multiplex PCR assay. The paper's data handling went like this. A statistical classification framework was built for diagnosing cytomegalovirus status from the catalog of TCR beta chain sequences. Drawn from immuneACCESS, this table holds only the in-frame rearrangements with V and J called that TCRdb kept. Clones are partly lost; checked studies trace under half to an unresolved V gene and leave the rest unexplained. The DNA was the basis for D and trimming; V, J and clone size are from that table. A total of 100,000 to 150,000 clones appear in this sample, roughly 89% of them only once. Roughly 1.2% of the sample lies in the top ten. The donors belonged to the validation cohort of roughly 120 subjects, which was separate from the approximately 680-subject first cohort.

Points the paper makes about the study in general: A later analysis lacked HLA typing for the validation cohort, so it scored co-occurrence in that cohort across all 120 or so repertoires. Across donors, most TCR sequences were observed very rarely, whereas some public TCRs were present in many individuals. A later analysis found that TCRs clustered in the first cohort also tended to co-occur in the 120 or so validation repertoires, with more than 90% of cluster scores above 0. Three of the identified cytomegalovirus-associated TCR beta chains were confirmed in vitro to be specific for cytomegalovirus antigens. According to the authors, the approach could potentially be generalized to other disease states and immunological phenotypes. In both the original and validation cohorts, the classifier was reported to diagnose cytomegalovirus status with high specificity and sensitivity. The study listed 150 to 200 TCR beta chains as associated with cytomegalovirus.

This clonotype was obtained from a woman aged 18 to 35 in good health and CMV-seronegative. The sequencing sample was made of PBMCs. The chain joins TRBV2 to TRBJ1-2; there is no confident call for the D gene. The CDR3 corresponds to CASIQPSGGPPSF. The DNA is TGTGCCAGCATTCAACCATCAGGAGGGCCTCCGTCCTTC.